A single sample gave rise to the 21 T cell receptor beta chains below, sequenced in a study of beta chain features in type 1 diabetes. Expressed TCRB transcripts were sequenced because the isolated RNA had all been reverse transcribed beforehand. Sequencing used immunoSEQ multiplex PCR; TCRdb keeps in-frame clones, though not all of them. The sample has over 700,000 clones, 17% seen once. Specimen: naive CD4+ T cells from blood. The origin of the receptors is a woman aged 18 to 35 in good health.

The J gene is TRBJ2-1, the V gene TRBV11-2, with D perhaps matching TRBD1 (7 bases). With 5 bases removed from V and 3 bases from J, the gap between germline ends came to 14 bases. The CDR3 spans 15 residues. The germline gives CDR1 SGHAT, CDR2 FQNNGV. The CDR3 sequence: CASSTGTAGYNEQFF. The CDR3 bases are TGTGCCAGCAGCACCGGGACAGCGGGCTACAATGAGCAGTTCTTC.

This chain connects TRBV5-5 to TRBJ1-1, with no clear D. V lost 0 bases to trimming and J lost 8 bases, with 11 bases between them. The germline V gene encodes CDR1 SGHKS and CDR2 YYEKEE (reference sequence). The CDR3 sequence is 13 residues long. The CDR3 sequence: CASSLAHGEEAFF. In DNA, the CDR3 is TGTGCCAGCAGCTTGGCCCACGGGGAGGAAGCTTTCTTT.

This clone was counted between two and nine times. The rearrangement joins TRBV7-3 to TRBJ2-1; 12 bases fit TRBD2. The J segment lost 8 bases and the V segment lost 0 bases, leaving 11 bases of the junction unmatched. Germline lookup yields CDR1 SGHTA and CDR2 FQGTGA. The CDR3 contains 18 residues. The CDR3 DNA is TGTGCCAGCAGCTTAACAGCAGTGGCTAGCGGGAGGGTCGATGAGCAGTTCTTC. Amino acid sequence: CASSLTAVASGRVDEQFF.

This clone has only a few counts. The chain joins TRBV1 to TRBJ2-6. TRBV1 is a known pseudogene. The CDR3 sequence is 18 residues long. The CDR3 sequence is CTSSQDEGNTSGANVLTF. The CDR3 DNA sequence: TGCACCAGCAGCCAAGATGAAGGTAACACCTCTGGGGCCAACGTCCTGACTTTC.

The rearrangement links TRBV6-5 to TRBJ2-7, with 7 bases lining up with TRBD1. The V and J ends lost 5 bases and 7 bases, in that order; junction bases with no gene match: 14. CDR3 size: 15 residues. Germline V CDR1 and CDR2: MNHEY, SVGAGI. Written as DNA, the CDR3 is TGTGCCAGCAGTGGCAAGAGAACAGGGGCGGTGGAGCAGTACTTC. As protein: CASSGKRTGAVEQYF.

V gene TRBV6-6 combines with J gene TRBJ2-7; D not resolved. Trimming removed 0 bases at V and 6 bases at J, with 9 bases between. CDR1 and CDR2 (germline): MNHNY, SVGAGI (reference sequence). The CDR3 totals 13 residues. For the CDR3, the DNA is TGTGCCAGCAGTTACTCTTCCCTTAGCGAGCAGTACTTC. It is translated as CASSYSSLSEQYF.

This clone was picked up a small number of times. This same CDR3 is encoded by further DNA sequences in the sample. The rearrangement uses TRBV9 and TRBJ1-2, with D hard to call. This CDR3 is built from 13 residues. Germline-derived CDR1 and CDR2 are SGDLS and YYNGEE. The V end was cut by 2 bases, the J end by 2 bases, with 7 bases between. CDR3 region: CASSVGENYGYTF. DNA of the CDR3: TGTGCCAGCAGCGTCGGCGAAAACTATGGCTACACCTTC.

J is TRBJ2-3 and V is TRBV5-4, with 7 bases lining up with TRBD2. The germline V gene has CDR1 SGHNT and CDR2 YYREEE (reference sequence). The CDR3 loop spans 17 amino acids. V was clipped by 6 bases and J by 2 bases; unmatched bases: 15. The CDR3 DNA reads TGTGCCAGCACCCCGCCGGTGGGAGGGCCGGTCACAGATACGCAGTATTTT. This gives the protein CASTPPVGGPVTDTQYF.

This clone was picked up a small number of times. This rearrangement joins TRBV25-1 to TRBJ1-2; D is ambiguous. CDR3 length: 12 amino acids. CDR1 is MGHDK and CDR2 is SYGVNS in the germline V gene. V dropped 2 bases and J dropped 4 bases, with 5 bases sitting between them. For the CDR3, the DNA is TGTGCCAGCAGTGAAGAGGCCTATGGCTACACCTTC. It encodes CASSEEAYGYTF.

This clone was seen a few times. Here the CDR3 reads CASSPLGAGGNEQFF. The CDR3 nucleotides read TGTGCCAGCAGCCCGTTGGGAGCGGGCGGCAATGAGCAGTTCTTC. V and J are TRBV5-6 and TRBJ2-1, with D possibly TRBD2 on 6 matching bases. Germline CDR1 is SGHDT and CDR2 is YYEEEE. This CDR3 is 15 amino acids long. Trimming took off 4 bases at V and 6 bases at J, with 17 bases between the two ends.

The rearrangement joins TRBV6-6 to TRBJ2-3; the D is unclear. The length of the CDR3 is 14 residues. The germline V gene has CDR1 MNHNY and CDR2 SVGAGI (reference sequence). V lost 4 bases, J lost 2 bases, and 10 bases lay in between. CDR3 amino acids: CASSSGRHTDTQYF. CDR3 coding DNA: TGTGCCAGCAGTTCTGGCAGACACACAGATACGCAGTATTTT.

The V gene is TRBV11-2, the J gene TRBJ2-1; tentatively, D is TRBD1 or TRBD2 (5 bases each). V lost 2 bases and J 6 bases, leaving 17 bases between the germline ends. The CDR3 sequence is 16 residues long. Per germline, CDR1 SGHAT and CDR2 FQNNGV. This chain's CDR3 is CASSLFRGNRSNEQFF. CDR3 DNA sequence: TGTGCCAGCAGCTTATTTCGGGGAAACAGGTCCAATGAGCAGTTCTTC.

The V call is TRBV28, the J call TRBJ2-7; unclear D gene. The germline V and J ends were trimmed by 5 bases and 3 bases, with 11 bases remaining between them. The germline CDR1 and CDR2 sequences are MDHEN and SYDVKM. The CDR3 has 13 residues. The CDR3 nucleotides read TGTGCCAGCAGTATGAGCGAACTCTACGAGCAGTACTTC. Encoded protein: CASSMSELYEQYF.

This clone has more than one count but fewer than ten. V and J are TRBV18 and TRBJ2-1; 8 nucleotides line up with TRBD2. Germline V gene sequence: CDR1 KGHSH, CDR2 LQKENI. V shed 3 bases, J shed 12 bases, and the junction held 10 bases outside the gene matches. This CDR3 comprises 14 residues. The CDR3 DNA reads as TGTGCCAGCTCACCCGGAGCGGGAGAGTCAAGGCAGTTCTTC. This translates into CASSPGAGESRQFF.

In this sample, this clone turned up a few times. The chain has TRBV18 and TRBJ2-7, with D possibly TRBD2 on 5 matching bases. The ends were cut back, 3 bases at V and 7 bases at J, with 19 bases in the middle. The V gene's germline CDR1 is KGHSH and CDR2 LQKENI. The CDR3 covers 15 residues. This chain's CDR3 is CASSPVEGGVREQYF. CDR3 nucleotide sequence: TGTGCCAGCTCACCCGTCGAGGGTGGCGTACGGGAGCAGTACTTC.

This clone was found a few times. The gene calls are TRBV9 and TRBJ2-3; D perhaps matches TRBD2 (6 bases). Germline loops: CDR1 SGDLS, CDR2 YYNGEE. The V end was cut by 5 bases, the J end by 4 bases, with 11 bases between. CDR3 length: 13 residues. As DNA, the CDR3 is TGTGCCAGCAGGGAACTAGCCCCAGATACGCAGTATTTT. Protein: CASRELAPDTQYF.

A few counts support this clone. This chain connects TRBV15 to TRBJ2-6, with D tentatively TRBD2 (6 bases). The germline CDR1 and CDR2 sequences are LNHNV and YYDKDF (reference sequence). Trimming left V 3 bases short and J 1 base short, with 10 bases between. This CDR3 is 16 amino acids long. For the CDR3, the DNA is TGTGCCACCAGCAGCCCAGGGAGGTCTGGGGCCAACGTCCTGACTTTC. Residues: CATSSPGRSGANVLTF.

This clone has just a few counts. The rearrangement links TRBV7-9 to TRBJ2-1, with TRBD1 matching over 8 bases. The CDR3 length is 11 residues. J gave up 12 bases and V 5 bases, and 3 bases lay outside the gene matches. The germline CDR1 and CDR2 sequences are SEHNR and FQNEAQ (reference sequence). The CDR3 protein is CASSPDRVQFF. The CDR3, as DNA: TGTGCCAGCAGCCCGGACAGGGTGCAGTTCTTC.

This clone has only a few counts. The chain carries TRBV19 and TRBJ2-3; D not certain. Per the germline V gene, CDR1 is LNHDA and CDR2 is SQIVND (reference sequence). This CDR3 is 11 amino acids long. V was shortened by 4 bases and J by 6 bases, with 5 bases between the two germline ends. The CDR3 here is CASSKRDTQYF. The CDR3 nucleotides read TGTGCCAGTAGTAAACGGGATACGCAGTATTTT.

The rearrangement uses TRBV7-2 and TRBJ2-1; TRBD1 might be the D (5 bases). The V and J ends lost 5 bases and 6 bases respectively, with 11 bases between them. Germline CDR1 SGHTA, CDR2 FQGNSA. This CDR3 region has 13 residues. CDR3 protein: CASSQTGSNEQFF. The CDR3 nucleotides read TGTGCCAGCAGCCAAACAGGCTCCAATGAGCAGTTCTTC.

The chain carries TRBV18 and TRBJ2-7; no firm D call. V was trimmed by 3 bases and J by 3 bases, leaving 6 bases between them. Germline assignment: CDR1 KGHSH and CDR2 LQKENI. This CDR3 region has 12 residues. Here the CDR3 reads CASSPVVYEQYF. The CDR3 nucleotides read TGTGCCAGCTCACCCGTGGTCTACGAGCAGTACTTC.